The subject of this entry is one TCR beta chain. This entry comes from a study of shared clonotypes between healthy human individuals. Trimming stripped 1 base from V and 7 bases from J, with 13 bases between. CDR1 and CDR2 from the germline V gene are LGHNA and YNFKEQ. The CDR3 covers 14 residues. Sequencing was performed with immunoSEQ multiplex PCR; in TCRdb, only in-frame clones are kept and a portion is missing. The sample has 2 million to 2.5 million clones; over 90% are singletons. The V and J genes are TRBV4-2 and TRBJ2-5, with a weak D call TRBD2 (5 bases). Sequenced material: naive CD4+ T cells from PBMCs. Noted subset: CD45RA+ positively selected. This receptor was taken from a man aged 18 to 35 in good health. Some clones in this sample may be carry-over from other donors' samples. CDR3: CASSQAPGGATQYF. DNA for the CDR3: TGTGCCAGCAGCCAAGCTCCAGGAGGCGCGACCCAGTACTTC.